Reported below is one TCR beta chain. Trimming shortened V by 4 bases and J by 0 bases, and 15 bases separated the two germline ends. The CDR3 consists of 16 residues. Germline V gives CDR1 SGHNT, CDR2 YYREEE (reference sequence). The sample is drawn from a study of blood T cell repertoires in COVID-19. Sequencing was performed with immunoSEQ multiplex PCR; in TCRdb, only in-frame clones are kept and a portion is missing. The sample lists roughly 260,000 clones, more than 85% occurring once. The chain employs TRBV5-4 and TRBJ2-3; tentative D call: TRBD1 (6 bases). This receptor was identified in a person aged 18-30 years with COVID-19, enrolled during active disease. Sequencing was done on a sample of peripheral blood. Written as DNA, the CDR3 is TGTGCCAGCAGCCTACGGGACACTCCTAGCACAGATACGCAGTATTTT. Translating gives CASSLRDTPSTDTQYF.